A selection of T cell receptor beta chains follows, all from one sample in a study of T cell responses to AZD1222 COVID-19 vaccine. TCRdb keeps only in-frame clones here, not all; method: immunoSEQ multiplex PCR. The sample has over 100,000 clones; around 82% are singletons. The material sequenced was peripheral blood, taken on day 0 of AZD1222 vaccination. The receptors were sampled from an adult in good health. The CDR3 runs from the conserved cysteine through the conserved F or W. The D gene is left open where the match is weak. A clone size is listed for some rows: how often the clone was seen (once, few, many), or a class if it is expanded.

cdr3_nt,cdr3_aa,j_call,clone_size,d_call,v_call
TGTGCCAGTAGTGACAACAGATTCCCGTACGAGCAGTACTTC,CASSDNRFPYEQYF,TRBJ2-7,.,.,TRBV19
TGTGCCAGTAGCGGGGCCTCCTCGTTAAATGAGCAGTTCTTC,CASSGASSLNEQFF,TRBJ2-1,.,.,TRBV19
TGTGCCAGCAGAACCCGGACAGGGGGCGTCAGATATGGCTACACCTTC,CASRTRTGGVRYGYTF,TRBJ1-2,.,TRBD1,TRBV28
TGTGCCAGCAGCTTATATCCGGGACAGGCGTTTGGAACGCAGTATTTT,CASSLYPGQAFGTQYF,TRBJ2-3,.,TRBD1,TRBV5-4
TGTGCCAGCAGCCTTAGGGGGTGGGGACAAACCTACAATGAGCAGTTCTTC,CASSLRGWGQTYNEQFF,TRBJ2-1,.,.,TRBV27
TGTGCCAGCAGTCTAATGGGGGGGCAGCCCCAGCATTTT,CASSLMGGQPQHF,TRBJ1-5,.,.,TRBV28
TGTGCCATCAGTGATCGGGGGGATCCTCAGCCCCAGCATTTT,CAISDRGDPQPQHF,TRBJ1-5,.,.,TRBV10-3
TGTGCCAGCAGAAGCAGGGGGGCCCCTAACTCTGGAAACACCATATATTTT,CASRSRGAPNSGNTIYF,TRBJ1-3,.,TRBD1,TRBV7-9
TGTGCCAGCAGCCTCCTTTTAGGTCGAGGAAAACTGTTTTTT,CASSLLLGRGKLFF,TRBJ1-4,.,.,TRBV14
TGTGCCAGTAGAAAGGAGGCCAGGGGAGATACGCAGTATTTT,CASRKEARGDTQYF,TRBJ2-3,.,.,TRBV19
TGTGCCTGGAGAGTAGCGGGGGGCCTCCCTAGCACAGATACGCAGTATTTT,CAWRVAGGLPSTDTQYF,TRBJ2-3,.,TRBD2,TRBV30
TGTGCCACCAGTGACCCACTTACAGGGTATGGCTACACCTTC,CATSDPLTGYGYTF,TRBJ1-2,.,.,TRBV24-1
TGTGCCAGCAGTTTGGGGAGGCCCGCCTACGAGCAGTACTTC,CASSLGRPAYEQYF,TRBJ2-7,.,.,TRBV27
TGTGCCAGTAGTATTAGGTACTTGAACACTGAAGCTTTCTTT,CASSIRYLNTEAFF,TRBJ1-1,.,.,TRBV19
TGCGCCAGCAGCCAAGATCCTTTCCGAACTAGCGGAGCTACAGATACGCAGTATTTT,CASSQDPFRTSGATDTQYF,TRBJ2-3,.,TRBD2,TRBV4-1
TGTGCCAGCAGTACAGGGCTAGCGGAGACCCAGTACTTC,CASSTGLAETQYF,TRBJ2-5,.,.,TRBV6-2/TRBV6-3
TGTGCCAGCAGGAGACCGGGACAGGTTTACGAGCAGTACTTC,CASRRPGQVYEQYF,TRBJ2-7,once,TRBD1,TRBV6-5
TGTGCCAGCAGCTCATACAGGGGAGGTAATTCACCCCTCCACTTT,CASSSYRGGNSPLHF,TRBJ1-6,.,TRBD1,TRBV5-4
TGTGCCAGCGGACTAGCGGGCGGCCGAGCGCTCACCGGGGAGCTGTTTTTT,CASGLAGGRALTGELFF,TRBJ2-2,.,TRBD2,TRBV7-9
TGCGCCAGCAGCTTACCCCGGGACATTGAAAAACTGTTTTTT,CASSLPRDIEKLFF,TRBJ1-4,few,.,TRBV5-1
TGCAGCGTTGCCGGACAGGGGGCGCGAGAAAAACTGTTTTTT,CSVAGQGAREKLFF,TRBJ1-4,.,TRBD1,TRBV29-1
TGTGCCAGCAGTGAAGCACTAGCACCGAGCACAGATACGCAGTATTTT,CASSEALAPSTDTQYF,TRBJ2-3,.,.,TRBV6-1